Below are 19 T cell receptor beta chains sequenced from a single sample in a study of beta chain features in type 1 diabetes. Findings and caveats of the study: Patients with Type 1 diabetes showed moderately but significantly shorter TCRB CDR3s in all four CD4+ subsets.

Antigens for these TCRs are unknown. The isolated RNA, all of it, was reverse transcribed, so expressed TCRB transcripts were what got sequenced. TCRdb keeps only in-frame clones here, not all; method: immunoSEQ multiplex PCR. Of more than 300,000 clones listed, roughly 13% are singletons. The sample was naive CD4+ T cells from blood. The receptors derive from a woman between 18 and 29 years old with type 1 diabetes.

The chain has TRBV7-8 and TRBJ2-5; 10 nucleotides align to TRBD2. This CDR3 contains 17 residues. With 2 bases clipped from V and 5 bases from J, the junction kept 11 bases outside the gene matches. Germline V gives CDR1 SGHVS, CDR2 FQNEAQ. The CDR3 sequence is CASSLWASGGIGETQYF. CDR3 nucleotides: TGTGCCAGCAGCTTATGGGCTAGCGGGGGCATCGGGGAGACCCAGTACTTC. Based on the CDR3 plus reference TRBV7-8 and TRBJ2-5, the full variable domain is GAGVSQSPRYKVAKRGQDVALRCDPISGHVSLFWYQQALGQGPEFLTYFQNEAQLDKSGLPSDRFFAERPEGSVSTLKIQRTQQEDSAVYLCASSLWASGGIGETQYFGPGTRLLVL.

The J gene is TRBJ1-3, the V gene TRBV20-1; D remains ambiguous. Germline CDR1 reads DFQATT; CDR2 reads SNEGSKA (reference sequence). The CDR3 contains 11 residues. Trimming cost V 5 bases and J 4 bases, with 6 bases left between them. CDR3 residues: CSAGSGNTIYF. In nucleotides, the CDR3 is TGCAGTGCTGGGAGCGGAAACACCATATATTTT.

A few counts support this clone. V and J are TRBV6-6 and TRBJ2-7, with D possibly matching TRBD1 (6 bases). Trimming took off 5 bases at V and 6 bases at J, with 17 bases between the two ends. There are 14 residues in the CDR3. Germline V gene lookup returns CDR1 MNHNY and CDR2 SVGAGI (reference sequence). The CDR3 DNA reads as TGTGCCAGCAGTGCACAGGGAGACCCTGGCGAGCAGTACTTC. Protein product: CASSAQGDPGEQYF.

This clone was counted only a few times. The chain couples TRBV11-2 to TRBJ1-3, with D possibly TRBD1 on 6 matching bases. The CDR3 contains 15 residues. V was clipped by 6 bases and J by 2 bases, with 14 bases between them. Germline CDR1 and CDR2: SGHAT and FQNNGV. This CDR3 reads CASSGGVSAGNTIYF. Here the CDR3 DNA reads TGTGCCAGCAGTGGGGGCGTCTCGGCTGGAAACACCATATATTTT. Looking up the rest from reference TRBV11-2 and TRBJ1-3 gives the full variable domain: EAGVAQSPRYKIIEKRQSVAFWCNPISGHATLYWYQQILGQGPKLLIQFQNNGVVDDSQLPKDRFSAERLKGVDSTLKIQPAKLEDSAVYLCASSGGVSAGNTIYFGEGSWLTVV.

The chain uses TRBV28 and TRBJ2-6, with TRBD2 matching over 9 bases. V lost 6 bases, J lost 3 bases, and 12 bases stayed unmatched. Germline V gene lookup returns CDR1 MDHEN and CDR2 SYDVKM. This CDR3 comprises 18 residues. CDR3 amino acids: CASSYNSGRKGGANVLTF. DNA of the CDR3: TGTGCCAGCAGCTACAATAGCGGGAGAAAGGGTGGGGCCAACGTCCTGACTTTC.

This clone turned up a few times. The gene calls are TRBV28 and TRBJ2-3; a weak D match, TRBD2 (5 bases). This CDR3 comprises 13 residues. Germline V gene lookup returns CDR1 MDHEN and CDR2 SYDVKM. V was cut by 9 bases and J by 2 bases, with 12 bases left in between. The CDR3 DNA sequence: TGTGCCAGTCTTACTAGGTTCACAGATACGCAGTATTTT. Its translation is CASLTRFTDTQYF.

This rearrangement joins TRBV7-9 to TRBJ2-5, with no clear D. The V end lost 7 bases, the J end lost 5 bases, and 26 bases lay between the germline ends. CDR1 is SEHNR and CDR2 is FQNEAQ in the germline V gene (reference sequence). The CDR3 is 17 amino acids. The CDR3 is CASIPNFKDLESETQYF. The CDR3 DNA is TGTGCCAGCATCCCAAACTTTAAGGATCTAGAGTCGGAGACCCAGTACTTC.

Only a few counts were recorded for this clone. CDR3: CASSSRLEQFF. The DNA for the CDR3 is TGCGCCAGCAGCTCTCGACTGGAGCAGTTCTTC. The rearrangement joins TRBV5-1 to TRBJ2-1; D ambiguous. The V gene's germline CDR1 is SGHRS and CDR2 YFSETQ. The CDR3 has 11 residues. With 3 bases removed from V and 10 bases from J, the gap between germline ends came to 8 bases.

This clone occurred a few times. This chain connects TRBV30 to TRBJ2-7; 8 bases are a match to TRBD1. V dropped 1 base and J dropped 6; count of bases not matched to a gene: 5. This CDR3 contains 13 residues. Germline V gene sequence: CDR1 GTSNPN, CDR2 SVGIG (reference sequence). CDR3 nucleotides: TGTGCCTGGAGTGAGGACAGGGCCCTCGAGCAGTACTTC. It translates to CAWSEDRALEQYF.

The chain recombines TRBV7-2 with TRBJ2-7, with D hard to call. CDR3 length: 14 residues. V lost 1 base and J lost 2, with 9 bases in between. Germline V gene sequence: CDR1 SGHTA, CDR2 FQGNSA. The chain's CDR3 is CASSLEASAYEQYF. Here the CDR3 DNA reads TGTGCCAGCAGCTTAGAGGCCAGCGCCTACGAGCAGTACTTC. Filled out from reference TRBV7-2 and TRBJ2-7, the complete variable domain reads GAGVSQSPSNKVTEKGKDVELRCDPISGHTALYWYRQSLGQGLEFLIYFQGNSAPDKSGLPSDRFSAERTGGSVSTLTIQRTQQEDSAVYLCASSLEASAYEQYFGPGTRLTVT.

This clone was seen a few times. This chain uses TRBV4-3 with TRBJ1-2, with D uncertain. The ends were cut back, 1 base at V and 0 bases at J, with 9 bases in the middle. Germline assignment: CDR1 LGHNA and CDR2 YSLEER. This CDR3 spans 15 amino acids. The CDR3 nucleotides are TGCGCCAGCAGCCAAGGGAGGCAGCCTAACTATGGCTACACCTTC. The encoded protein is CASSQGRQPNYGYTF.

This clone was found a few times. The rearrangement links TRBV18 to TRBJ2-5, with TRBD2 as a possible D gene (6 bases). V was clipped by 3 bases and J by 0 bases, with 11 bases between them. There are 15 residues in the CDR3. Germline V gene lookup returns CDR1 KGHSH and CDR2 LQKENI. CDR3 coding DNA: TGTGCCAGCTCACCGCGTGAGCGGGACCAAGAGACCCAGTACTTC. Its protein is CASSPRERDQETQYF.

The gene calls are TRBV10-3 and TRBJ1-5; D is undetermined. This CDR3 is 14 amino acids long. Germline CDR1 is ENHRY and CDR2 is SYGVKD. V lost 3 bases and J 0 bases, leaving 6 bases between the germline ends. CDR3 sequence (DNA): TGTGCCATCAGTGATCCCAGTAGCAATCAGCCCCAGCATTTT. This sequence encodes CAISDPSSNQPQHF.

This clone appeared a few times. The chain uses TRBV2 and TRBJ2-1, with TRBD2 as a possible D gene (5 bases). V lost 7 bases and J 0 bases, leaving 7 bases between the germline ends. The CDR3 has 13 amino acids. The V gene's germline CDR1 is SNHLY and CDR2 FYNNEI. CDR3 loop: CASMGSSYNEQFF. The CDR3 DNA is TGTGCCAGCATGGGGAGCTCCTACAATGAGCAGTTCTTC.

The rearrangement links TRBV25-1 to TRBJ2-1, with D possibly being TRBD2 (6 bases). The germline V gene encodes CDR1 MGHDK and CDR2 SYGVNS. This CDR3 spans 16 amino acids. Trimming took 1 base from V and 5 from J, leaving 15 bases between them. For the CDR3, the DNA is TGTGCCAGCAGTGAATCGCCGGGAGAGGGTAACAATGAGCAGTTCTTC. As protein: CASSESPGEGNNEQFF.

In DNA form, the CDR3 reads TGTGCCAGCAGGAGCGGCCCGGGTAACAATGAGCAGTTCTTC. Translating gives CASRSGPGNNEQFF. This rearrangement joins TRBV5-4 to TRBJ2-1; a weak D match, TRBD2 (5 bases). The CDR3 extends over 14 amino acids. The germline CDR1 and CDR2 sequences are SGHNT and YYREEE (reference sequence). V gave up 5 bases and J gave up 5 bases, with 14 bases separating them.

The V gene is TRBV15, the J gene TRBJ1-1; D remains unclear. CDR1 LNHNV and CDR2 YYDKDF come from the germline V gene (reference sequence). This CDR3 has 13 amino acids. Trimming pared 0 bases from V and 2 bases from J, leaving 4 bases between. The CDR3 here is CATSRDRNTEAFF. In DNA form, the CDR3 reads TGTGCCACCAGCAGAGATAGAAACACTGAAGCTTTCTTT.

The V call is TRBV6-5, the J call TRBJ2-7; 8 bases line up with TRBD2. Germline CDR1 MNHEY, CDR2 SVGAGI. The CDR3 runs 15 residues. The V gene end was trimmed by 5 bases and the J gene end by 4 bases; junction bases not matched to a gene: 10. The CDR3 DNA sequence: TGTGCCAGCAGTCGTAAGCGGGAGCCCCTATACGAGCAGTACTTC. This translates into CASSRKREPLYEQYF.

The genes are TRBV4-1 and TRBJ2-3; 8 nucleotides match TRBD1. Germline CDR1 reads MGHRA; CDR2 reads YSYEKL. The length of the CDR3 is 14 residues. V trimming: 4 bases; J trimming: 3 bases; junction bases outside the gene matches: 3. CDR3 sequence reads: CASSPTGGTDTQYF. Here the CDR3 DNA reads TGCGCCAGCAGCCCCACAGGGGGGACAGATACGCAGTATTTT.